A selection of T cell receptor beta chains follows, all from one sample in a study of patients and donors after allogeneic stem cell transplantation. TCRdb ran MiXCR on the RT-PCR reads and lists one entry per CDR3 protein. The sample lists 150,000 to 200,000 distinct CDR3 sequences, 24% occurring once. Input material: blood, either unsorted or a sorted T cell fraction (not recorded which). The receptor source for this set is a human donor who was either an allogeneic HSCT recipient or a stem cell or donor lymphocyte infusion donor (not recorded which). It is not recorded whose cells these are; they may come from a transplant donor. The CDR3 runs from the conserved cysteine through the conserved F or W. A D gene is named only where the DNA matches it firmly. Rows may omit the clone size; those that give it use once, few, many or a size class.

few	TRBJ1-1	-	TRBV20-1	TGCAGTGCTAGAGAGGCAGGGTGGTCGGGGTACACTGAAGCTTTCTTT	CSAREAGWSGYTEAFF
many	TRBJ1-1	-	TRBV5-5	TGTGCCAGCAGCTTTTCGTATTGGGACACTGAAGCTTTCTTT	CASSFSYWDTEAFF
few	TRBJ2-5	-	TRBV19	TGTGCCAGTAGTATCGTAGACTATCCCAACCAAGAGACCCAGTACTTC	CASSIVDYPNQETQYF
few	TRBJ2-1	-	TRBV7-2	TGTGCCGGCAGAGCGGAAAGGTCCTACAATGAGCAGTTCTTC	CAGRAERSYNEQFF
-	TRBJ1-1	-	TRBV7-3	TGTGCCAGCAGCATCGGACAGAACACTGAAGCTTTCTTT	CASSIGQNTEAFF
-	TRBJ2-1	TRBD2	TRBV20-1	TGCAGTGCCAGACTAGCGGGCCAGAGCTCCTACAATGAGCAGTTCTTC	CSARLAGQSSYNEQFF
few	TRBJ1-1	-	TRBV6-2/TRBV6-3	TGTGCCAGCAGTTGGACGGTTCTGAACACTGAAGCTTTCTTT	CASSWTVLNTEAFF
few	TRBJ2-1	-	TRBV27	TGTGCCAGCAGTTCGCCTATAAAGTCCTACAATGAGCAGTTCTTC	CASSSPIKSYNEQFF
once	TRBJ2-7	-	TRBV3-1	TGTGCCAGCAGCCCAACGACGAATACCTACGAGCAGTACTTC	CASSPTTNTYEQYF
-	TRBJ2-4	-	TRBV7-8	TGTGCCAGCAGCTTAAGGGAGCGACCAATCCTAGCCAAAAACATTCAGTACTTC	CASSLRERPILAKNIQYF
-	TRBJ2-7	-	TRBV29-1	TGCAGCGTTGTGAGCCGGGGATCCTACGAGCAGTACTTC	CSVVSRGSYEQYF
-	TRBJ2-5	-	TRBV5-1	TGCGCCAGCAGCTTCAGGGACGGCGCGGAGACCCAGTACTTC	CASSFRDGAETQYF
-	TRBJ2-5	-	TRBV11-1	TGTGCCAGCAGCCGTGCTGAGTACCAAGAGACCCAGTACTTC	CASSRAEYQETQYF
-	TRBJ2-5	-	TRBV7-3	TGTGCCAGCAGCTTAACACCCGTGGAGACCCAGTACTTC	CASSLTPVETQYF
-	TRBJ1-5	-	TRBV12-3/TRBV12-4	TGTGCCAGCAGATCCGCAGTCTCGTGGCAGCCCCAGCATTTT	CASRSAVSWQPQHF
few	TRBJ1-5	-	TRBV5-6	TGTGCCAGCAGTCATGCGGGGGAGGGGAGCAATCAGCCCCAGCATTTT	CASSHAGEGSNQPQHF
-	TRBJ1-6	TRBD1	TRBV25-1	TGTGCCAGCAGTCCAGGGGGCAGGGTTGGATCACCCCTCCACTTT	CASSPGGRVGSPLHF